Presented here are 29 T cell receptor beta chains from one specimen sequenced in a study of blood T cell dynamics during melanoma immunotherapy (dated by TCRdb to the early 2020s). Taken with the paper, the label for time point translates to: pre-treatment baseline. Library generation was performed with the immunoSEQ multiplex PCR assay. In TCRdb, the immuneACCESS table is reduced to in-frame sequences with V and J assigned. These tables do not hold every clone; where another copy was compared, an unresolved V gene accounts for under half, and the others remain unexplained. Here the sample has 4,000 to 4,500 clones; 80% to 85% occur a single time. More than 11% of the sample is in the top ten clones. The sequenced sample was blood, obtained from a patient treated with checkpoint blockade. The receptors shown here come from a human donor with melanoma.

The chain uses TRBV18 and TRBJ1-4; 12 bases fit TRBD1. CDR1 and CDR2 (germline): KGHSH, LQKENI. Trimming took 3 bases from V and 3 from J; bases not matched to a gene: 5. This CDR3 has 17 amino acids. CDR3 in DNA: TGTGCCAGCTCACCTGAGGGACAGGGGGCTGCTAATGAAAAACTGTTTTTT. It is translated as CASSPEGQGAANEKLFF.

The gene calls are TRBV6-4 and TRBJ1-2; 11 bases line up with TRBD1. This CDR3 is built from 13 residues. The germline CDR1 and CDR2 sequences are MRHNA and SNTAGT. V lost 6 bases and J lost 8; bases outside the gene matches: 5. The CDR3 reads CASRGQGAGGYTF. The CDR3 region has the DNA TGTGCCAGCAGAGGACAGGGGGCCGGAGGCTACACCTTC.

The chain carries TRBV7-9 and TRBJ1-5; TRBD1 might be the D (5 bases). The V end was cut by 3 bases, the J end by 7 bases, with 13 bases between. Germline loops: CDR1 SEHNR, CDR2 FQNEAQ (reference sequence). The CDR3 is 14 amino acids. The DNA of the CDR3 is TGTGCCAGCAGCTTTGGCCAGGGAAACCAGCCCCAGCATTTT. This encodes CASSFGQGNQPQHF.

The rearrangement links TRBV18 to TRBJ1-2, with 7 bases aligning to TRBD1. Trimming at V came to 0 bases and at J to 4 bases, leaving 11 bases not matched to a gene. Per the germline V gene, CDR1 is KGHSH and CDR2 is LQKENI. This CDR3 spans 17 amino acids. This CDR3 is CASSPPTGTTRGYGYTF. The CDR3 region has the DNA TGTGCCAGCTCACCACCGACAGGGACGACGAGAGGCTATGGCTACACCTTC.

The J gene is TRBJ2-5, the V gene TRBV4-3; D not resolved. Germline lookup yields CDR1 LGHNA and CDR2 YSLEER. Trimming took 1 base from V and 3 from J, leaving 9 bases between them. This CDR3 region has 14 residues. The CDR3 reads CASSQGSAKETQYF. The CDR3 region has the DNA TGCGCCAGCAGCCAAGGGTCAGCTAAAGAGACCCAGTACTTC.

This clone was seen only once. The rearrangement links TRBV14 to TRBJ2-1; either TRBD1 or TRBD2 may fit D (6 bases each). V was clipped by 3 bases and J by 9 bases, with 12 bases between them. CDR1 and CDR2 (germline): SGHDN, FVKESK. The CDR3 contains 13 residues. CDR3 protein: CASSHQRGVEQFF. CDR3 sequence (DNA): TGTGCCAGCAGCCATCAAAGGGGGGTTGAGCAGTTCTTC.

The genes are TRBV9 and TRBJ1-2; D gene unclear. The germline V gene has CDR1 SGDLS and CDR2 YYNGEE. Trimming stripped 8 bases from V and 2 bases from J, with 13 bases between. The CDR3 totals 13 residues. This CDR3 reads CASTPDSNYGYTF. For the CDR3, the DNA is TGTGCCAGTACGCCGGATTCAAACTATGGCTACACCTTC.

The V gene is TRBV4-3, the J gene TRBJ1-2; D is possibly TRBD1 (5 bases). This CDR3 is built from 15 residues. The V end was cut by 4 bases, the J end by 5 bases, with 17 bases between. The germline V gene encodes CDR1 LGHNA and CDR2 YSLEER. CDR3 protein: CASSPERGFIYGYTF. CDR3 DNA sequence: TGCGCCAGCAGCCCCGAGCGGGGGTTTATATATGGCTACACCTTC.

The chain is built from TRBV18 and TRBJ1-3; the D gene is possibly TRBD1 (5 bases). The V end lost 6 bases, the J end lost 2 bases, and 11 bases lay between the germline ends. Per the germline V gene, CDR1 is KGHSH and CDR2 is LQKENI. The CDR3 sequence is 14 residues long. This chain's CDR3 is CASSSGGTGNTIYF. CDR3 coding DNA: TGTGCCAGCTCCAGTGGGGGAACTGGAAACACCATATATTTT.

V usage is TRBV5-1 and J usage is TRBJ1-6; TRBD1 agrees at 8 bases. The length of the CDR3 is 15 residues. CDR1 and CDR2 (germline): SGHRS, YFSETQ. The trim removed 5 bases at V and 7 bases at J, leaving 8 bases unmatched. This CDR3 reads CASSSGQGVNSPLHF. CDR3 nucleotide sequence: TGCGCCAGCAGTTCTGGACAGGGAGTAAATTCACCCCTCCACTTT.

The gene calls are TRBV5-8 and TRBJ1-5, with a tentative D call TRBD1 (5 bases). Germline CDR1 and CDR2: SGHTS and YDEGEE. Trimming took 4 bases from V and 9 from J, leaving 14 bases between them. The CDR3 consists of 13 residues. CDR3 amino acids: CASSGDFKRPQHF. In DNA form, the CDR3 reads TGTGCCAGCAGCGGGGACTTTAAGCGGCCCCAGCATTTT.

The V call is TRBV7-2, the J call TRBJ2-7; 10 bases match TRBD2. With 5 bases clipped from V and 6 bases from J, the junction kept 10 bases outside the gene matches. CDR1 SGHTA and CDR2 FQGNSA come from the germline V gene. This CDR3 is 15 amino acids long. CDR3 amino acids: CASSLHSGGQAEQYF. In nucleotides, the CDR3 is TGTGCCAGCAGCCTCCATAGCGGGGGGCAAGCCGAGCAGTACTTC. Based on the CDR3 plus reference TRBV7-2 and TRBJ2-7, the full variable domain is GAGVSQSPSNKVTEKGKDVELRCDPISGHTALYWYRQSLGQGLEFLIYFQGNSAPDKSGLPSDRFSAERTGGSVSTLTIQRTQQEDSAVYLCASSLHSGGQAEQYFGPGTRLTVT.

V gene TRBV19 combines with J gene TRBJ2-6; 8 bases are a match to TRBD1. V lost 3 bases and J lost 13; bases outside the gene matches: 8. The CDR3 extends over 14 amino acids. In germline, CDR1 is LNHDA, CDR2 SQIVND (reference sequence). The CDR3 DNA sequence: TGTGCCAGTAGTATTAAGGACAGGGACCGAGTCCTGACTTTC. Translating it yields CASSIKDRDRVLTF.

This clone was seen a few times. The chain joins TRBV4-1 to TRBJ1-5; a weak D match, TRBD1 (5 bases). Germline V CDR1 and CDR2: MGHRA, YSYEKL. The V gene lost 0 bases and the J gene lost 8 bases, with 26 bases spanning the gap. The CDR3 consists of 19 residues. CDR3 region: CASSQDLLSSRGMGKPQHF. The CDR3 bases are TGCGCCAGCAGCCAAGATCTGTTGTCGAGCCGGGGGATGGGAAAGCCCCAGCATTTT.

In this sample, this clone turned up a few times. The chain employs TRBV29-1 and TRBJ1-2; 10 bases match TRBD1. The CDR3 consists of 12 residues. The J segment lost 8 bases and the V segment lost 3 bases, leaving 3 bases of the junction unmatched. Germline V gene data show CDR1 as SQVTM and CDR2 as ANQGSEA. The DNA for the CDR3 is TGCAGCGTTGAGGCGACAGGGGGCGGCTACACCTTC. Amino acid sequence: CSVEATGGGYTF.

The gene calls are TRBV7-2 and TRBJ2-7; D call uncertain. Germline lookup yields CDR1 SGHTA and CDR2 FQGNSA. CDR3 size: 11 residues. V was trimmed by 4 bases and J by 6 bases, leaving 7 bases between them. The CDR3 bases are TGTGCCAGCAGCTCCCTCGGCGAGCAGTACTTC. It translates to CASSSLGEQYF.

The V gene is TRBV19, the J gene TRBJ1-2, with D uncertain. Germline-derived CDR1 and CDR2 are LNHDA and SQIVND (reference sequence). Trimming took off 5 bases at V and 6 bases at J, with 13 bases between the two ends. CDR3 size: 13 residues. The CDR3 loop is CASSRQGTHGYTF. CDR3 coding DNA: TGTGCCAGTAGTCGGCAAGGAACTCATGGCTACACCTTC.

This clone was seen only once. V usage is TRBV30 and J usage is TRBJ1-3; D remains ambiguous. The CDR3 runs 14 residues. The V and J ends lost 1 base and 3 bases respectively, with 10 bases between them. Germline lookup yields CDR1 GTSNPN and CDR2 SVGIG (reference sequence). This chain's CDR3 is CAWSEGGFGNTIYF. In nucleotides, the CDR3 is TGTGCCTGGAGTGAGGGAGGGTTTGGAAACACCATATATTTT.

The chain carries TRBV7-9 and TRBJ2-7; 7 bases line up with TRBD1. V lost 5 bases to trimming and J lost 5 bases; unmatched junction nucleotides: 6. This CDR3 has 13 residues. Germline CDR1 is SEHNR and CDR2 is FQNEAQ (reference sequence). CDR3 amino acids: CASSRQGPHEQYF. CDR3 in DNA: TGTGCCAGCAGCCGACAGGGACCCCACGAGCAGTACTTC.

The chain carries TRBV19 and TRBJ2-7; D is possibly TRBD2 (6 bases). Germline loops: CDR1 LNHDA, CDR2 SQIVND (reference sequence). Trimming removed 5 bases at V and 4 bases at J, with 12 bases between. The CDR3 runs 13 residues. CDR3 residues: CASSYSGTYEQYF. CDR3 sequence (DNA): TGTGCCAGTAGTTATAGTGGGACTTACGAGCAGTACTTC.

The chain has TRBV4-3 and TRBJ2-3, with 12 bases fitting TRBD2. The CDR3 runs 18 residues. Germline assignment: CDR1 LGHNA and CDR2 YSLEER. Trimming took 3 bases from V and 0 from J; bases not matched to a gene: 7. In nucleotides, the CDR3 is TGCGCCAGCAGCCAGGGGACACTAGCGGGGGGTAGCACAGATACGCAGTATTTT. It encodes CASSQGTLAGGSTDTQYF.

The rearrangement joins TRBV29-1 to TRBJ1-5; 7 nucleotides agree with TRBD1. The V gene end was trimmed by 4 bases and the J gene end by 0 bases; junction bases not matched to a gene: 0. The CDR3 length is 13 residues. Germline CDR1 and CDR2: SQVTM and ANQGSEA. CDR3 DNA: TGCAGCGTTGGACAGGGTAGCAATCAGCCCCAGCATTTT. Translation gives CSVGQGSNQPQHF.

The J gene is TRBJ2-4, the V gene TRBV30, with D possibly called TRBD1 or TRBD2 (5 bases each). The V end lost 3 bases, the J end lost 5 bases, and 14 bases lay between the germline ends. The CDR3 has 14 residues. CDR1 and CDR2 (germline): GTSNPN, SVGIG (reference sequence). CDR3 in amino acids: CAWRITGPQNIQYF. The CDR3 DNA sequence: TGTGCCTGGAGGATAACGGGACCGCAAAACATTCAGTACTTC.

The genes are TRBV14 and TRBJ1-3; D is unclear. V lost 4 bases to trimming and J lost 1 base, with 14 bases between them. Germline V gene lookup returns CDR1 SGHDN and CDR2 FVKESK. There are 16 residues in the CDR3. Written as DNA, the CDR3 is TGTGCCAGCAGCCTTCCGACGTCGGTTTCTGGAAACACCATATATTTT. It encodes CASSLPTSVSGNTIYF.

The chain's CDR3 is CASSPLTVNTEAFF. The CDR3 bases are TGTGCCAGCAGCCCCCTGACCGTGAACACTGAAGCTTTCTTT. The chain carries TRBV13 and TRBJ1-1; D is unresolved. This CDR3 contains 14 residues. Germline V lookup: CDR1 PRHDT, CDR2 FYEKMQ (reference sequence). Deletions cut 5 bases from V and 0 bases from J, with 10 bases between. The variable domain in full, with the rest retrieved from reference TRBV13 and TRBJ1-1, is AAGVIQSPRHLIKEKRETATLKCYPIPRHDTVYWYQQGPGQDPQFLISFYEKMQSDKGSIPDRFSAQQFSDYHSELNMSSLELGDSALYFCASSPLTVNTEAFFGQGTRLTVV.

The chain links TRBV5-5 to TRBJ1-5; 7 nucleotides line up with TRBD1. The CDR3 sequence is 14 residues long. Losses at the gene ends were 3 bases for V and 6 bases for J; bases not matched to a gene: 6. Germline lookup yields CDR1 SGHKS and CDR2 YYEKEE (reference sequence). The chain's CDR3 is CASSSGQERQPQHF. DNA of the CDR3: TGTGCCAGCAGCTCCGGACAGGAGCGTCAGCCCCAGCATTTT.

The CDR3 region is CASSLVVGQGLQPQHF. In DNA form, the CDR3 reads TGTGCCAGCAGCTTAGTAGTCGGACAGGGCCTCCAGCCCCAGCATTTT. The chain links TRBV7-2 to TRBJ1-5, with 8 nucleotides matching TRBD1. The J segment lost 7 bases and the V segment lost 1 base, leaving 9 bases of the junction unmatched. The length of the CDR3 is 16 residues. Germline-derived CDR1 and CDR2 are SGHTA and FQGNSA.

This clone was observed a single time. CDR3 loop: CASSSDFYSYEQYF. In DNA form, the CDR3 reads TGTGCCAGCAGTTCGGACTTCTACTCCTACGAGCAGTACTTC. The rearrangement links TRBV2 to TRBJ2-7, with D possibly TRBD2 on 5 matching bases. The CDR3 contains 14 residues. Germline lookup yields CDR1 SNHLY and CDR2 FYNNEI. V lost 5 bases and J 0 bases, leaving 11 bases between the germline ends.

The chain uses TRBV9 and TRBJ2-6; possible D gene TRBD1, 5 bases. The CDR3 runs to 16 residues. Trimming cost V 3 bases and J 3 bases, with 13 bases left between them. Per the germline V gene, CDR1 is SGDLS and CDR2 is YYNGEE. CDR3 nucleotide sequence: TGTGCCAGCAGCGCAATCCAGGGTAATGGGGCCAACGTCCTGACTTTC. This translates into CASSAIQGNGANVLTF.